These T cell receptor beta chains were read from a single sample in a study of memory CD4+ T cells and cytomegalovirus serostatus. Only in-frame clones appear in the TCRdb table, and some are missing; sequencing was by immunoSEQ multiplex PCR. Among around 25,000 clones listed, 76% were seen once. Specimen: memory CD4+ T cells from blood. All receptors derive from an adult in good health and CMV-seronegative. CDR3s include the opening cysteine and the closing phenylalanine or tryptophan. The D gene is left open where the match is weak. Clone size appears in some rows only: once, few, many, or a class for an expanded clone.

V gene: TRBV30
J gene: TRBJ1-2
D gene: .
clone size: .
CDR3 protein: CAWSVLGALYGYTF
CDR3 DNA: TGTGCCTGGAGTGTACTTGGGGCCCTCTATGGCTACACCTTC

V gene: TRBV27
J gene: TRBJ1-2
D gene: .
clone size: .
CDR3 protein: CASSLAGTSNYGYTF
CDR3 DNA: TGTGCCAGCAGTTTAGCCGGGACCTCTAACTATGGCTACACCTTC

V gene: TRBV9
J gene: TRBJ2-7
D gene: .
clone size: .
CDR3 protein: CASSVGEQAAYEQYF
CDR3 DNA: TGTGCCAGCAGCGTAGGGGAACAGGCAGCCTACGAGCAGTACTTC

V gene: TRBV6-5
J gene: TRBJ2-7
D gene: TRBD1
clone size: .
CDR3 protein: CASSRGQGAYEQYF
CDR3 DNA: TGTGCCAGCAGTCGTGGACAGGGTGCCTACGAGCAGTACTTC

V gene: TRBV6-1
J gene: TRBJ1-1
D gene: .
clone size: .
CDR3 protein: CASSGTRGTEAFF
CDR3 DNA: TGTGCCAGCAGCGGGACAAGGGGCACTGAAGCTTTCTTT

V gene: TRBV4-1
J gene: TRBJ1-1
D gene: .
clone size: .
CDR3 protein: CASSSRHKSAEAFF
CDR3 DNA: TGCGCCAGCAGCTCCCGACACAAATCGGCTGAAGCTTTCTTT

V gene: TRBV28
J gene: TRBJ1-2
D gene: .
clone size: .
CDR3 protein: CASSLGGPSYGYTF
CDR3 DNA: TGTGCCAGCAGTTTGGGGGGGCCCAGCTATGGCTACACCTTC

V gene: TRBV27
J gene: TRBJ1-2
D gene: TRBD1
clone size: .
CDR3 protein: CASSPRTGVSSNYGYTF
CDR3 DNA: TGTGCCAGCAGTCCTCGGACAGGGGTATCGTCTAACTATGGCTACACCTTC

V gene: TRBV27
J gene: TRBJ2-7
D gene: TRBD1
clone size: .
CDR3 protein: CASSFRTGPSYEQYF
CDR3 DNA: TGTGCCAGCAGTTTTAGGACAGGGCCTTCCTACGAGCAGTACTTC

V gene: TRBV6-1
J gene: TRBJ2-7
D gene: .
clone size: .
CDR3 protein: CASSEREGKIYEQYF
CDR3 DNA: TGTGCCAGCAGTGAACGTGAGGGAAAAATCTACGAGCAGTACTTC

V gene: TRBV25-1
J gene: TRBJ1-6
D gene: TRBD1
clone size: .
CDR3 protein: CASGSGTGASPLHF
CDR3 DNA: TGTGCCAGCGGCTCCGGGACAGGAGCGTCACCCCTCCACTTT

V gene: TRBV5-1
J gene: TRBJ2-7
D gene: TRBD2
clone size: .
CDR3 protein: CASSLIGVAGGYEQYF
CDR3 DNA: TGCGCCAGCAGCCTGATAGGGGTAGCGGGAGGCTACGAGCAGTACTTC

V gene: TRBV9
J gene: TRBJ2-5
D gene: TRBD2
clone size: once
CDR3 protein: CASSPQAGGPETQYF
CDR3 DNA: TGTGCCAGCAGCCCTCAAGCGGGAGGGCCAGAGACCCAGTACTTC

V gene: TRBV6-6
J gene: TRBJ1-1
D gene: .
clone size: .
CDR3 protein: CASSIGTAGNTEAFF
CDR3 DNA: TGTGCCAGCAGTATCGGTACTGCGGGGAACACTGAAGCTTTCTTT

V gene: TRBV7-9
J gene: TRBJ2-6
D gene: .
clone size: .
CDR3 protein: CASRISGANVLTF
CDR3 DNA: TGTGCCAGCAGAATCTCTGGGGCCAACGTCCTGACTTTC

V gene: TRBV6-1
J gene: TRBJ1-1
D gene: .
clone size: few
CDR3 protein: CASSEAWGGRGFF
CDR3 DNA: TGTGCCAGCAGTGAAGCCTGGGGCGGACGGGGTTTCTTT

V gene: TRBV7-9
J gene: TRBJ2-1
D gene: .
clone size: .
CDR3 protein: CASSSGIDQFF
CDR3 DNA: TGTGCCAGCAGCTCAGGGATTGACCAGTTCTTC

V gene: TRBV10-3
J gene: TRBJ1-2
D gene: TRBD1
clone size: .
CDR3 protein: CAITSGRRDRAAGYTF
CDR3 DNA: TGTGCCATCACATCAGGACGGCGTGACAGGGCCGCCGGCTACACCTTC

V gene: TRBV7-7
J gene: TRBJ2-5
D gene: TRBD1
clone size: .
CDR3 protein: CASSQLGQGAGTQYF
CDR3 DNA: TGTGCTAGCAGCCAGCTAGGACAGGGAGCTGGGACCCAGTACTTC

V gene: TRBV18
J gene: TRBJ1-1
D gene: .
clone size: few
CDR3 protein: CASSPPGNTEAFF
CDR3 DNA: TGTGCCAGCTCACCACCAGGGAACACTGAAGCTTTCTTT

V gene: TRBV5-6
J gene: TRBJ2-2
D gene: .
clone size: .
CDR3 protein: CASSPHVYKNTGELFF
CDR3 DNA: TGTGCCAGCAGCCCGCATGTCTACAAGAACACCGGGGAGCTGTTTTTT

V gene: TRBV7-9
J gene: TRBJ1-1
D gene: .
clone size: .
CDR3 protein: CASSSSSEAFF
CDR3 DNA: TGTGCCAGCAGCTCGTCAAGTGAAGCTTTCTTT

V gene: TRBV7-9
J gene: TRBJ1-4
D gene: .
clone size: .
CDR3 protein: CASSLPGATNEKLFF
CDR3 DNA: TGTGCCAGCAGCTTACCGGGGGCAACTAATGAAAAACTGTTTTTT

V gene: TRBV19
J gene: TRBJ2-7
D gene: TRBD2
clone size: .
CDR3 protein: CASKSGGRDTEQYF
CDR3 DNA: TGTGCCAGTAAGTCGGGCGGGAGAGATACCGAGCAGTACTTC

V gene: TRBV6-6
J gene: TRBJ1-1
D gene: .
clone size: .
CDR3 protein: CASTLQGAHNTEAFF
CDR3 DNA: TGTGCCAGCACCCTACAGGGCGCTCACAACACTGAAGCTTTCTTT

V gene: TRBV5-4
J gene: TRBJ2-3
D gene: .
clone size: .
CDR3 protein: CASSLPAQGPLF
CDR3 DNA: TGTGCCAGCAGCTTGCCGGCGCAGGGGCCTCTTTTT

V gene: TRBV15
J gene: TRBJ1-1
D gene: .
clone size: .
CDR3 protein: CATSSFPGHGYTEAFF
CDR3 DNA: TGTGCCACCAGCAGTTTTCCGGGACATGGGTACACTGAAGCTTTCTTT

V gene: TRBV5-6
J gene: TRBJ1-1
D gene: TRBD1
clone size: .
CDR3 protein: CASSLGQGMILLAFF
CDR3 DNA: TGTGCCAGCAGCTTGGGACAGGGAATGATTCTGTTAGCTTTCTTT

V gene: TRBV6-4
J gene: TRBJ2-2
D gene: .
clone size: .
CDR3 protein: CASTKERNTGELFF
CDR3 DNA: TGTGCCAGCACCAAGGAGAGGAACACCGGGGAGCTGTTTTTT

V gene: TRBV6-1
J gene: TRBJ1-3
D gene: .
clone size: .
CDR3 protein: CASSDPTGNTIYF
CDR3 DNA: TGTGCCAGCAGCGACCCCACAGGGAACACCATATATTTT

V gene: TRBV5-8
J gene: TRBJ2-4
D gene: .
clone size: .
CDR3 protein: CASTTQGRDIQYF
CDR3 DNA: TGTGCCAGCACCACGCAGGGTAGGGACATTCAGTACTTC

V gene: TRBV28
J gene: TRBJ1-5
D gene: TRBD1
clone size: once
CDR3 protein: CASSTTGGIYQPQHF
CDR3 DNA: TGTGCCAGCAGTACGACAGGGGGTATTTATCAGCCCCAGCATTTT

V gene: TRBV5-1
J gene: TRBJ1-4
D gene: .
clone size: .
CDR3 protein: CASSLGLGQGSEKLFF
CDR3 DNA: TGCGCCAGCAGCTTGGGGCTTGGGCAGGGCAGTGAAAAACTGTTTTTT

V gene: TRBV7-9
J gene: TRBJ2-7
D gene: .
clone size: .
CDR3 protein: CASSLRQDSYEQYF
CDR3 DNA: TGTGCCAGCAGCTTAAGACAGGACTCCTACGAGCAGTACTTC

V gene: TRBV28
J gene: TRBJ1-2
D gene: .
clone size: .
CDR3 protein: CASSLGSIYGYTF
CDR3 DNA: TGTGCCAGCAGTTTAGGATCAATCTATGGCTACACCTTC

V gene: TRBV2
J gene: TRBJ1-2
D gene: .
clone size: .
CDR3 protein: CASSESRDNGYTF
CDR3 DNA: TGTGCCAGCAGTGAATCCAGGGACAATGGCTACACCTTC

V gene: TRBV5-1
J gene: TRBJ2-1
D gene: .
clone size: .
CDR3 protein: CASSSRVNEQFF
CDR3 DNA: TGCGCCAGCAGCTCCAGGGTCAATGAGCAGTTCTTC

V gene: TRBV7-2
J gene: TRBJ1-2
D gene: .
clone size: few
CDR3 protein: CASSFKAGESGYTF
CDR3 DNA: TGTGCCAGCAGCTTCAAGGCAGGGGAGAGTGGCTACACCTTC

V gene: TRBV30
J gene: TRBJ1-2
D gene: .
clone size: .
CDR3 protein: CAWGQYGYTF
CDR3 DNA: TGTGCCTGGGGACAGTATGGCTACACCTTC

V gene: TRBV6-8
J gene: TRBJ1-2
D gene: .
clone size: .
CDR3 protein: CARATGANYGYTF
CDR3 DNA: TGTGCCAGAGCCACGGGAGCTAACTATGGCTACACCTTC

V gene: TRBV6-5
J gene: TRBJ2-5
D gene: .
clone size: .
CDR3 protein: CASTGAADKETQYF
CDR3 DNA: TGTGCCAGCACAGGGGCGGCGGACAAAGAGACCCAGTACTTC

V gene: TRBV28
J gene: TRBJ2-1
D gene: TRBD2
clone size: .
CDR3 protein: CATSSGGRKRVF
CDR3 DNA: TGTGCCACTTCCAGCGGGGGTCGAAAAAGAGTCTTC

V gene: TRBV7-9
J gene: TRBJ1-6
D gene: .
clone size: .
CDR3 protein: CASSPQEKSPLHF
CDR3 DNA: TGTGCCAGCAGCCCACAGGAGAAGTCACCCCTCCACTTT

V gene: TRBV21-1
J gene: TRBJ2-3
D gene: .
clone size: .
CDR3 protein: CASSQGTGNTDTQYF
CDR3 DNA: TGTGCCAGCAGCCAAGGCACTGGAAACACAGATACGCAGTATTTT

V gene: TRBV4-1
J gene: TRBJ1-1
D gene: .
clone size: .
CDR3 protein: CASSQRTDQNTEAFF
CDR3 DNA: TGCGCCAGCAGCCAGAGGACAGACCAGAACACTGAAGCTTTCTTT